The following is a TCR beta chain sequence with its context. Patients chosen for sequencing had CD8+CD57+ cells that had expanded, as shown by flow cytometry. The sample originates from a study of CD8+CD57+ T cells in acquired aplastic anemia. Genomic DNA constituted the template upon which TCR beta VDJ and CDR3 profiling was performed. Via MiXCR, TCRdb re-called the reads, giving one row per CDR3 protein. Of 450,000 to 600,000 distinct CDR3 sequences listed, under 40% are singletons. Germline V gives CDR1 SGDLS, CDR2 YYNGEE. The CDR3 sequence is 15 residues long. The clonotype originates from a human donor with aplastic anemia. Sequenced sample: sorted CD4+, CD8+, or CD8+CD57+ T cells (not recorded which) from PBMCs. This chain links TRBV9 with TRBJ2-7; the match to TRBD1 covers 9 bases. The J call may be wrong; the DNA end is better matched by TRBJ2-1. The CDR3 nucleotides are TGTGCCAGCAGCGTAGGATCAGGGACAGGGAATGAGCAGTTCTTC. It encodes CASSVGSGTGNEQFF.